The 7 T cell receptor beta chains in this list originate from one sample, sequenced in a study of blood T cell repertoires in COVID-19. TCRdb's copy holds only in-frame clones and misses some; the assay was immunoSEQ multiplex PCR. The sample has hundreds of thousands of clones; over 85% are singletons. The sequenced material came from peripheral blood. Receptors were obtained from a man aged 18 to 29 with COVID-19, enrolled during active disease.

The chain joins TRBV4-1 to TRBJ2-7, with D unclear. Germline CDR1 and CDR2: MGHRA and YSYEKL. The V end lost 2 bases, the J end lost 6 bases, and 11 bases lay between the germline ends. This CDR3 has 13 amino acids. CDR3 residues: CASSQMQESEQYF. CDR3 nucleotide sequence: TGCGCCAGCAGCCAAATGCAGGAATCCGAGCAGTACTTC.

The chain carries TRBV7-6 and TRBJ2-7; D perhaps matches TRBD1 (6 bases). Germline V gene data show CDR1 as SGHVS and CDR2 as FNYEAQ. V gave up 1 base and J gave up 2 bases, with 12 bases separating them. The CDR3 covers 15 residues. The CDR3 protein is CASSLGQGSPYEQYF. Here the CDR3 DNA reads TGTGCCAGCAGCTTAGGGCAGGGGTCCCCCTACGAGCAGTACTTC.

This sequence joins TRBV7-2 and TRBJ2-1; no firm D call. V gave up 0 bases and J gave up 9 bases, with 9 bases separating them. The CDR3 consists of 13 residues. CDR1 and CDR2 (germline): SGHTA, FQGNSA. Here the CDR3 reads CASSLASVSEQFF. The CDR3 DNA reads TGTGCCAGCAGCTTAGCGTCAGTAAGTGAGCAGTTCTTC.

The gene calls are TRBV13 and TRBJ2-7; 7 nucleotides align to TRBD2. CDR1 is PRHDT and CDR2 is FYEKMQ in the germline V gene (reference sequence). The CDR3 length is 13 residues. V shed 5 bases and J 7 bases; nucleotides not matched to a gene: 8. CDR3 region: CASSPTTSLEQYF. CDR3 DNA: TGTGCCAGCAGCCCTACGACTAGCTTGGAGCAGTACTTC.

The chain couples TRBV18 to TRBJ1-1; D is undetermined. CDR1 is KGHSH and CDR2 is LQKENI in the germline V gene. V was clipped by 8 bases and J by 3 bases, with 13 bases between them. This CDR3 spans 13 amino acids. As DNA, the CDR3 is TGTGCCAGCGCGAGAAATCGGGACACTGAAGCTTTCTTT. As protein: CASARNRDTEAFF.

The chain uses TRBV4-2 and TRBJ2-3; D perhaps matches TRBD1 (6 bases). V lost 0 bases, J lost 4 bases, and 14 bases lay in between. CDR1 LGHNA and CDR2 YNFKEQ come from the germline V gene. This CDR3 contains 16 residues. In DNA form, the CDR3 reads TGTGCCAGCAGCCAAGACCGGGGTTCAGGGGCAGATACGCAGTATTTT. Residues: CASSQDRGSGADTQYF.

The chain combines TRBV27 with TRBJ2-7, with 11 bases identical to TRBD2. Germline V gene sequence: CDR1 MNHEY, CDR2 SMNVEV (reference sequence). There are 18 residues in the CDR3. The V gene end was trimmed by 3 bases and the J gene end by 7 bases; junction bases not matched to a gene: 17. The DNA of the CDR3 is TGTGCCAGCAGTTTTTCGGTGGTTGGTAGCGGGGGGGCAGGGGAGCAGTACTTC. It encodes CASSFSVVGSGGAGEQYF.